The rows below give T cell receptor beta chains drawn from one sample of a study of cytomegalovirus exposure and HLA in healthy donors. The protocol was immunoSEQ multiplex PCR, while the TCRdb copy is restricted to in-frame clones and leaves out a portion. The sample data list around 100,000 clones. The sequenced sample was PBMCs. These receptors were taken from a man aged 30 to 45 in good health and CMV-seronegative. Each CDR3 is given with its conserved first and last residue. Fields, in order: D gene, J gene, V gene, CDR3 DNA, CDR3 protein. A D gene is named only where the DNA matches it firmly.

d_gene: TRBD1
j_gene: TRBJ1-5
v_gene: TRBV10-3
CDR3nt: TGTGCCATCAGTGAGTCGAGGGGGCAGGCGCAGCCCCAGCATTTT
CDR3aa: CAISESRGQAQPQHF

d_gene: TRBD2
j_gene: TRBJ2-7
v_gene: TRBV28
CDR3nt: TGTGCCAGCAGCTCTCCGGGACTAGGGCTCTCGGACGAGCAGTACTTC
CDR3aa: CASSSPGLGLSDEQYF

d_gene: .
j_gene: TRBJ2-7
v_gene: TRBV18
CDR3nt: TGTGCCAGCTCACCAATCGAGACTAGTTACGAGCAGTACTTC
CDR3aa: CASSPIETSYEQYF

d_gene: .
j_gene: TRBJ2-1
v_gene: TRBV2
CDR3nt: TGTGCCAGCAGTACAGACTACAATGAGCAGTTCTTC
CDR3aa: CASSTDYNEQFF

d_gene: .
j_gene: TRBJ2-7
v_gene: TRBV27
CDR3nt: TGTGCCAGCAGTCGGACTGACTCCTACGAGCAGTACTTC
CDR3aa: CASSRTDSYEQYF

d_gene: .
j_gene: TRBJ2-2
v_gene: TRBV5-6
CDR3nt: TGTGCCAGCAGCTTGAAGGGGCAGGAACGCACCGGGGAGCTGTTTTTT
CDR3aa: CASSLKGQERTGELFF

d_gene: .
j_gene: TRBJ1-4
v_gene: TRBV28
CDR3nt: TGTGCCAGCAGCCCCTACAGACGGGGTTCTGATGAAAAACTGTTTTTT
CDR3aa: CASSPYRRGSDEKLFF

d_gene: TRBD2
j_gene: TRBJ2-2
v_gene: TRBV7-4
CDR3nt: TGTGCCAGCAGCTTAGCGGGGCGGGGGAAAGACACCGGGGAGCTGTTTTTT
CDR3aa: CASSLAGRGKDTGELFF

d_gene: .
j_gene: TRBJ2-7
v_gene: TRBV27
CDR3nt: TGTGCCAGCAGTTTGAAAGGGGAAGGGTCCTACGAGCAGTACTTC
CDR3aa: CASSLKGEGSYEQYF

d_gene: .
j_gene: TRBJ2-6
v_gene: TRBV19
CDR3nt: TGTGCCAGTATCCTCTGGGCCGGGGGCTCTGGGGCCAACGTCCTGACTTTC
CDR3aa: CASILWAGGSGANVLTF

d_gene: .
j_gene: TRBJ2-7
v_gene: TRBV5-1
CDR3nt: TGCGCCAGCAGCTCTCAGGGGAATTCCAACGAGCAGTACTTC
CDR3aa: CASSSQGNSNEQYF

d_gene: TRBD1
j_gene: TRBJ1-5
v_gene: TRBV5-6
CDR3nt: TGTGCCAGCAGCCTACAGGGGGCGGCCCGCGATCAGCCCCAGCATTTT
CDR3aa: CASSLQGAARDQPQHF

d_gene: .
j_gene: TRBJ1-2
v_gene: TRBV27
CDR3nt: TGTGCCAGCAGTTTAGGGGCGGAGCTTGGCTACACCTTC
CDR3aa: CASSLGAELGYTF

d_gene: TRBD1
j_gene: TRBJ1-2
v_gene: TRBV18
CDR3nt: TGTGCCAGCTCAGGGACAGGGTTCTATGGCTACACCTTC
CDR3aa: CASSGTGFYGYTF

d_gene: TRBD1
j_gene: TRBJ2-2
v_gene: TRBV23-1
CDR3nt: TGCGCCAGCAGTATGACAGGGGGCGCCGCCGGGGAGCTGTTTTTT
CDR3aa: CASSMTGGAAGELFF